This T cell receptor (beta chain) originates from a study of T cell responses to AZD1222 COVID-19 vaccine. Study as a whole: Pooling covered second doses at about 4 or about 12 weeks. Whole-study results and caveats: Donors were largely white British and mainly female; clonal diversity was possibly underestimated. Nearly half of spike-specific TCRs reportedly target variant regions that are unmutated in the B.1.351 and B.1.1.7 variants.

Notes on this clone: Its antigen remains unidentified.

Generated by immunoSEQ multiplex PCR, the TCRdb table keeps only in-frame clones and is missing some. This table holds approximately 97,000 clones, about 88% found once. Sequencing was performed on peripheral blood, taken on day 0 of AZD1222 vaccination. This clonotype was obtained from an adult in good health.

This CDR3 reads CASSRLAGPYNEQFF. CDR3 nucleotide sequence: TGTGCCAGCAGCAGACTAGCGGGACCCTACAATGAGCAGTTCTTC. The J gene is TRBJ2-1, the V gene TRBV6-2 or TRBV6-3, with 11 bases identical to TRBD2. The CDR3 covers 15 residues. Germline CDR1 is MNHEY and CDR2 is SVGEGT. V trimming: 6 bases; J trimming: 2 bases; junction bases outside the gene matches: 3.